A single sample gave rise to the 25 T cell receptor beta chains below, sequenced in a study of T cells after yellow fever vaccination. TCRdb re-called the 5' RACE reads through MiXCR, storing one row per CDR3 protein. The sample includes about 340,000 distinct CDR3 sequences, roughly 9.4% seen only once; the top ten take about 20%. The sample here was PBMCs, taken on the day of the first yellow fever vaccination. The receptors were gathered from a man aged 18 to 30 who received the YFV17D yellow fever vaccine.

This clonotype was seen a few times. This chain joins TRBV7-2 and TRBJ2-2; D is ambiguous. CDR1 is SGHTA and CDR2 is FQGNSA in the germline V gene. CDR3 length: 15 residues. Trimming pared 4 bases from V and 4 bases from J, leaving 13 bases between. The CDR3 sequence is CASSSAPHSTGELFF. CDR3 in DNA: TGTGCCAGCAGCTCCGCCCCACATTCCACCGGGGAGCTGTTTTTT.

The chain links TRBV11-2 to TRBJ2-7; 11 bases match TRBD1. The germline CDR1 and CDR2 sequences are SGHAT and FQNNGV. The ends lost 5 bases at V and 1 base at J; junction bases unmatched: 10. The CDR3 spans 17 residues. CDR3 nucleotides: TGTGCCAGCAGCAAGGGGGAGGGACAGGGGGGATCCTACGAGCAGTACTTC. It specifies CASSKGEGQGGSYEQYF.

CDR3 residues: CASSRHEGYTF. CDR3 sequence (DNA): TGCGCCAGCAGCAGGCATGAGGGCTACACCTTC. The chain recombines TRBV5-1 with TRBJ1-2; D ambiguous. CDR1 SGHRS and CDR2 YFSETQ come from the germline V gene. The CDR3 length is 11 residues. V was trimmed by 4 bases and J by 8 bases, leaving 9 bases between them.

This clonotype was detected a few times. V and J are TRBV12-3 or TRBV12-4 and TRBJ2-3; 8 bases map to TRBD2. Trimming at V came to 1 base and at J to 1 base, leaving 16 bases not matched to a gene. CDR3 length equals 20 residues. The CDR3 reads CASSLVARGYGGAGTDTQYF. The CDR3 DNA reads TGTGCCAGCAGTTTAGTGGCCAGGGGCTACGGGGGGGCCGGCACAGATACGCAGTATTTT.

The chain recombines TRBV7-8 with TRBJ2-7; D is uncertain. Germline V gene lookup returns CDR1 SGHVS and CDR2 FQNEAQ. Trimming removed 3 bases from V and 0 bases from J, with 0 bases in between. The CDR3 extends over 11 amino acids. The CDR3, as DNA: TGTGCCAGCAGCTTCTCCTACGAGCAGTACGTC. Protein: CASSFSYEQYV.

This clonotype showed up just a few times. The chain is built from TRBV7-2 and TRBJ2-7; the D call may be TRBD1 or TRBD2 (5 bases each). V lost 6 bases, J lost 7 bases, and 19 bases lay in between. The CDR3 has 14 residues. Germline V gene lookup returns CDR1 SGHTA and CDR2 FQGNSA. The CDR3 coding sequence is TGTGCCAGCAGTCACGGGACCGGAACTAGTGAGCAGTACTTC. It codes for CASSHGTGTSEQYF.

The chain employs TRBV24-1 and TRBJ2-2, with 7 bases lining up with TRBD2. V gave up 4 bases and J gave up 0 bases; unmatched junction bases: 7. Per the germline V gene, CDR1 is KGHDR and CDR2 is SFDVKD. The CDR3 is 17 amino acids. The CDR3 DNA sequence: TGTGCCACCAGTGAATCCATGGGGGGGGCGAACACCGGGGAGCTGTTTTTT. As protein: CATSESMGGANTGELFF.

This clonotype occurred many times. The chain couples TRBV9 to TRBJ2-3; 7 bases match TRBD2. V was clipped by 3 bases and J by 5 bases; unmatched bases: 6. Looked up from germline, CDR1 is SGDLS and CDR2 is YYNGEE. This CDR3 region has 14 residues. CDR3 nucleotide sequence: TGTGCCAGCAGCGCGTTGGGGGGGATAGATACGCAGTATTTT. Encoded protein: CASSALGGIDTQYF.

This clonotype was seen more than once but under ten times. This sequence joins TRBV4-3 and TRBJ1-2, with D perhaps matching TRBD1 (6 bases). From germline, CDR1 is LGHNA and CDR2 YSLEER. Trimming stripped 2 bases from V and 4 bases from J, with 20 bases between. This CDR3 comprises 17 residues. The CDR3 loop reads CASSQQPPGGGAYGYTF. The CDR3 DNA sequence: TGCGCCAGCAGCCAACAACCCCCGGGGGGGGGCGCCTATGGCTACACCTTC.

The table lists this clonotype with many counts. The CDR3 DNA reads as TGCGCCAGCAGCCAGGACCCGGGACAGAGATTGAACACTGAAGCTTTCTTT. It codes for CASSQDPGQRLNTEAFF. This chain uses TRBV4-3 with TRBJ1-1; 7 positions match TRBD1. Germline V CDR1 and CDR2: LGHNA, YSLEER. V lost 3 bases, J lost 0 bases, and 10 bases stayed unmatched. The CDR3 length is 17 residues.

V usage is TRBV24-1 and J usage is TRBJ2-7; D unresolved. Germline CDR1 KGHDR, CDR2 SFDVKD. V dropped 4 bases and J dropped 6 bases, with 21 bases sitting between them. CDR3 length: 16 amino acids. The chain's CDR3 is CATSDPSPGPGSEQYF. DNA for the CDR3: TGTGCCACCAGTGACCCCTCCCCCGGGCCAGGTAGCGAGCAGTACTTC.

The chain uses TRBV7-8 and TRBJ1-2, with 9 bases lining up with TRBD1. Germline V gene sequence: CDR1 SGHVS, CDR2 FQNEAQ. CDR3 size: 19 residues. The trim removed 5 bases at V and 2 bases at J, leaving 18 bases unmatched. CDR3 DNA sequence: TGTGCCAGCAGCCGACCCTCGGGGACAGGGCTCTTAACGAACTATGGCTACACCTTC. The encoded protein is CASSRPSGTGLLTNYGYTF. The whole variable domain, filled in from reference TRBV7-8 and TRBJ1-2, reads GAGVSQSPRYKVAKRGQDVALRCDPISGHVSLFWYQQALGQGPEFLTYFQNEAQLDKSGLPSDRFFAERPEGSVSTLKIQRTQQEDSAVYLCASSRPSGTGLLTNYGYTFGSGTRLTVV.

The V call is TRBV7-9, the J call TRBJ1-1, with 7 bases matching TRBD1. Germline loops: CDR1 SEHNR, CDR2 FQNEAQ (reference sequence). The trim removed 2 bases at V and 1 base at J, leaving 7 bases unmatched. The CDR3 is made up of 16 amino acids. Here the CDR3 DNA reads TGTGCCAGCAGCTTAATTGGCAGGGGGAGGAACACTGAAGCTTTCTTT. The encoded protein is CASSLIGRGRNTEAFF.

The chain is built from TRBV7-8 and TRBJ1-5; tentative D call: TRBD1 (6 bases). The V end was cut by 3 bases, the J end by 5 bases, with 14 bases between. Germline lookup yields CDR1 SGHVS and CDR2 FQNEAQ. The CDR3 is 15 residues long. The CDR3 nucleotides are TGTGCCAGCAGCTTTGATATGGACAGTCATCAGCCCCAGCATTTT. As protein: CASSFDMDSHQPQHF.

The V and J genes are TRBV28 and TRBJ2-5; possible D gene TRBD1, 6 bases. Germline lookup yields CDR1 MDHEN and CDR2 SYDVKM. This CDR3 contains 14 residues. Trimming removed 5 bases at V and 4 bases at J, with 14 bases between. CDR3 residues: CASSPWTARETQYF. The CDR3 DNA follows: TGTGCCAGCAGTCCCTGGACAGCTCGAGAGACCCAGTACTTC.

This clonotype was observed a few times. V is TRBV4-2 and J is TRBJ2-2, with 7 bases that match TRBD1. The CDR3 runs to 17 residues. The V segment lost 0 bases and the J segment 4 bases; nucleotides outside the gene matches: 8. Germline V gene data show CDR1 as LGHNA and CDR2 as YNFKEQ. The chain's CDR3 is CASSQDYRTGLTGELFF. The CDR3 DNA reads TGTGCCAGCAGCCAAGATTACCGGACAGGCCTCACCGGGGAGCTGTTTTTT.

In its sample, this clonotype was seen a few times. The V call is TRBV5-1, the J call TRBJ2-1; the D call may be TRBD1 or TRBD2 (6 bases each). The CDR3 is 16 residues long. V lost 2 bases, J lost 2 bases, and 14 bases lay in between. Germline V gives CDR1 SGHRS, CDR2 YFSETQ. CDR3 protein: CASSFTSGATYNEQFF. CDR3 DNA: TGCGCCAGCAGCTTCACATCGGGGGCTACCTACAATGAGCAGTTCTTC.

V gene TRBV4-3 combines with J gene TRBJ2-7; D is tentatively TRBD1 or TRBD2 (6 bases each). The germline gives CDR1 LGHNA, CDR2 YSLEER. CDR3 length: 17 residues. V was pared by 1 base and J by 2 bases, with 18 bases between. CDR3 DNA: TGCGCCAGCAGCCAAGTTTGGCGGGACATACATCCCTACGAGCAGTACTTC. Its protein is CASSQVWRDIHPYEQYF.

This clonotype was seen a handful of times. The chain employs TRBV7-2 and TRBJ1-2; D may be TRBD1 (6 bases). CDR1 and CDR2 from the germline V gene are SGHTA and FQGNSA. Deletions cut 4 bases from V and 4 bases from J, with 10 bases between. CDR3 length: 13 residues. The CDR3 here is CASSSRQAYGYTF. DNA for the CDR3: TGTGCCAGCAGCTCTAGACAGGCCTATGGCTACACCTTC.

The V call is TRBV27, the J call TRBJ1-6; D perhaps matches TRBD1 (6 bases). The V and J ends lost 9 bases and 7 bases respectively, with 28 bases between them. The germline V gene has CDR1 MNHEY and CDR2 SMNVEV (reference sequence). The CDR3 runs to 18 residues. This chain's CDR3 is CASRAGAPHWGENSPLHF. Here the CDR3 DNA reads TGTGCCAGTCGCGCGGGGGCCCCTCATTGGGGAGAGAATTCACCCCTCCACTTT.

This clonotype was recorded at least ten times. The chain joins TRBV6-2 or TRBV6-3 to TRBJ2-7; D is uncertain. The CDR3 spans 12 residues. Germline loops: CDR1 MNHEY, CDR2 SVGEGT. V dropped 6 bases and J dropped 5 bases, with 11 bases sitting between them. The CDR3: CASSQRLDEQYF. Here the CDR3 DNA reads TGTGCCAGCAGCCAACGTCTCGACGAGCAGTACTTC.

This clonotype was found many times. The rearrangement joins TRBV6-5 to TRBJ1-2; a possible D gene is TRBD1 (6 bases). The CDR3 spans 14 residues. Germline V gene sequence: CDR1 MNHEY, CDR2 SVGAGI. Trimming left V 2 bases short and J 4 bases short, with 11 bases between. CDR3 bases: TGTGCCAGCAGTTACGAGGGGGGGATCTATGGCTACACCTTC. This codes for CASSYEGGIYGYTF.

This clonotype was observed a few times. The J gene is TRBJ1-1, the V gene TRBV7-2; D ambiguous. Germline loops: CDR1 SGHTA, CDR2 FQGNSA. The CDR3 spans 14 residues. Trimming pared 0 bases from V and 4 bases from J, leaving 9 bases between. The CDR3 spells CASSLALDPTEAFF. In DNA form, the CDR3 reads TGTGCCAGCAGCTTAGCGCTGGACCCCACTGAAGCTTTCTTT.

Only a few counts were recorded for this clonotype. The chain carries TRBV28 and TRBJ2-3; 8 nucleotides align to TRBD1. Trimming took 3 bases from V and 0 from J; bases not matched to a gene: 8. Germline CDR1 reads MDHEN; CDR2 reads SYDVKM. The CDR3 consists of 17 residues. The CDR3 is CASSLGVQGASTDTQYF. The CDR3 DNA sequence: TGTGCCAGCAGTTTGGGGGTCCAGGGGGCTAGCACAGATACGCAGTATTTT.

The V call is TRBV19, the J call TRBJ2-3, with D unresolved. V was trimmed by 0 bases and J by 2 bases, leaving 6 bases between them. Germline V gene sequence: CDR1 LNHDA, CDR2 SQIVND (reference sequence). This CDR3 has 14 residues. This CDR3 reads CASSIEPATDTQYF. CDR3 sequence (DNA): TGTGCCAGTAGTATAGAACCGGCCACAGATACGCAGTATTTT.